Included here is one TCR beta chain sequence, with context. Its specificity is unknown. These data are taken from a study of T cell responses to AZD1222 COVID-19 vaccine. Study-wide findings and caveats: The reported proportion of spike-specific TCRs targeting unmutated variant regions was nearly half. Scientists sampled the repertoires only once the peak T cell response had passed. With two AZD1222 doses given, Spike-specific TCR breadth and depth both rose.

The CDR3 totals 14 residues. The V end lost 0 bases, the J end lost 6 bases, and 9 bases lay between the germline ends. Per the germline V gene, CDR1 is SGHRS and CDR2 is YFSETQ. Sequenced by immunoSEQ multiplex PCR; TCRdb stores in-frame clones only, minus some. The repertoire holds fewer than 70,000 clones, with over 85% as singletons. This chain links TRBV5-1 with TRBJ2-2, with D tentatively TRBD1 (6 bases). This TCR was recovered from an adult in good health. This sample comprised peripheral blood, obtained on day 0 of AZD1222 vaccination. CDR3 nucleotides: TGCGCCAGCAGCTTGGACAGGGAAGCCGGGGAGCTGTTTTTT. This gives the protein CASSLDREAGELFF. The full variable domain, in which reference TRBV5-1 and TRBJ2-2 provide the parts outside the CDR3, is KAGVTQTPRYLIKTRGQQVTLSCSPISGHRSVSWYQQTPGQGLQFLFEYFSETQRNKGNFPGRFSGRQFSNSRSEMNVSTLELGDSALYLCASSLDREAGELFFGEGSRLTVL.